Here is one T cell receptor beta chain with its context. What it recognizes is unknown. This record belongs to a study of beta chain features in type 1 diabetes. Study observations and caveats: When Type 1 diabetes patients were examined, their TCRB CDR3s proved moderately but significantly shorter in all four CD4+ subsets. Patients with type 1 diabetes showed fewer VDJ junction insertions and more deletions.

Of the isolated RNA, all was reverse transcribed, and so the sequenced material was expressed TCRB transcripts. Repertoires were generated with immunoSEQ multiplex PCR, while TCRdb's copy carries only in-frame clones and drops some. The sample shows 250,000 to 350,000 clones, roughly an eighth of them seen only once. Each population that was sorted was more than 95% pure. This CDR3 comprises 15 residues. Germline assignment: CDR1 MGHDK and CDR2 SYGVNS. The ends were cut back, 2 bases at V and 9 bases at J, with 19 bases in the middle. Sequenced material: naive CD4+ T cells from blood. The TCR comes from a man aged 25 to 40 with type 1 diabetes. The rearrangement joins TRBV25-1 to TRBJ1-2, with D unresolved. CDR3 residues: CASSERNSRSYSYTF. CDR3 nucleotides: TGTGCCAGCAGTGAACGAAACAGCCGGTCGTATAGCTACACCTTC.